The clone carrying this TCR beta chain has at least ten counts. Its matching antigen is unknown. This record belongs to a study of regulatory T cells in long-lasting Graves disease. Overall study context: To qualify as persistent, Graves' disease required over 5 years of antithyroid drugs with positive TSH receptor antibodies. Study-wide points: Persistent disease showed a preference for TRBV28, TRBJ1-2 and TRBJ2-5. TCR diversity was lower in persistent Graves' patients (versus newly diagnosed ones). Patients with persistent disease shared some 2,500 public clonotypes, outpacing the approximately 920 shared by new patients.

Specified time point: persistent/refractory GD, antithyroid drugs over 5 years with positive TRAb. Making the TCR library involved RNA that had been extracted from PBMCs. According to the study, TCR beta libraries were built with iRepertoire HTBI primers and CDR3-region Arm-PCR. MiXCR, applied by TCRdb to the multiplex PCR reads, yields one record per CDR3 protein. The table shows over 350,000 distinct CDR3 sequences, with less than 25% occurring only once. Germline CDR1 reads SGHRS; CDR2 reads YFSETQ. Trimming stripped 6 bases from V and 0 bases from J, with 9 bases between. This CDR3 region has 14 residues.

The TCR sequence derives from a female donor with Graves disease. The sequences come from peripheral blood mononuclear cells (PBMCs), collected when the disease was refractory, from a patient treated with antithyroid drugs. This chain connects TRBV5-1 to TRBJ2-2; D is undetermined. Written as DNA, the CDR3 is TGCGCCAGCACAGGACGTACGAACACCGGGGAGCTGTTTTTT. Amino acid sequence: CASTGRTNTGELFF.